Given below is one TCR beta chain in context. As yet, its antigen is unknown. This record belongs to a study of cytomegalovirus exposure and HLA in healthy donors. Broader study findings: Associated with HLA alleles at 0.05 false discovery rate in a later analysis were some 16,000 TCR beta sequences.

Unmatched junction bases numbered 11, after V lost 0 bases and J lost 2 bases. Germline lookup yields CDR1 SGHRS and CDR2 YFSETQ. The CDR3 runs to 18 residues. Primers for the PCR totalled 60 Vbeta and 13 Jbeta. Generated by immunoSEQ multiplex PCR, the TCRdb table keeps only in-frame clones and is missing some. The top ten clones hold around 2.9% of a sample with around 63,000 clones, 65% to 85% of them seen once. The V gene is TRBV5-1, the J gene TRBJ1-1; 9 bases map to TRBD1. The sequence was collected from a woman younger than 45 in good health and CMV-seronegative. Sequenced sample: PBMCs. This CDR3 reads CASSLALGTGLSNTEAFF. CDR3 DNA sequence: TGCGCCAGCAGCTTGGCGCTAGGGACAGGGCTGTCCAACACTGAAGCTTTCTTT.